This T cell receptor (beta chain) was recorded in a study of T cell responses to AZD1222 COVID-19 vaccine. The length of the CDR3 is 14 residues. V dropped 6 bases and J dropped 2 bases, with 14 bases sitting between them. Germline CDR1 SGDLS, CDR2 YYNGEE. Sequencing was performed with immunoSEQ multiplex PCR; in TCRdb, only in-frame clones are kept and a portion is missing. Of around 110,000 clones in the sample, about 90% were seen once. The chain combines TRBV9 with TRBJ1-1, with a weak D call TRBD1 (5 bases). The sequence was collected from an adult in good health. Sequencing was performed on peripheral blood, taken on day 0 of AZD1222 vaccination. The CDR3, as DNA: TGTGCCAGCACCTGGTCCGACAGTAACACTGAAGCTTTCTTT. This sequence encodes CASTWSDSNTEAFF. Full variable domain (outside the CDR3, taken from reference TRBV9 and TRBJ1-1): DSGVTQTPKHLITATGQRVTLRCSPRSGDLSVYWYQQSLDQGLQFLIQYYNGEERAKGNILERFSAQQFPDLHSELNLSSLELGDSALYFCASTWSDSNTEAFFGQGTRLTVV.